This TCR beta chain comes out of a study of blood T cells in healthy people across ages. This clonotype has only a few counts. Germline-derived CDR1 and CDR2 are MNHEY and SVGAGI. The CDR3 has 18 amino acids. Trimming at V came to 4 bases and at J to 4 bases, leaving 13 bases not matched to a gene. For the second PCR, which ran for roughly 7 to 11 cycles, a sample-barcoded 5' primer and a J-beta primer mix were used. The template-switch adaptor, which had 12 random nucleotides, put a tag on each cDNA molecule. TCRdb itself ran the 5' RACE reads through MiXCR, one entry per CDR3 protein. The data contain approximately 1.5 million distinct CDR3 sequences, around 40% of them singletons.

The TCR sequence derives from a woman younger than 30 in good health. This rearrangement joins TRBV6-5 to TRBJ2-1, with 10 positions matching TRBD2. Sequences were obtained from blood. The CDR3 bases are TGTGCCAGCAGTTCCCGGGCTAGCGGGGGCCCCGGGTACAATGAGCAGTTCTTC. Amino acid sequence: CASSSRASGGPGYNEQFF.